This entry features one TCR beta chain sequence. Its target is not known. This sample was taken from a study of cytomegalovirus exposure and HLA in healthy donors. Study observations and caveats: It is likely that the observed cluster of highly shared sequence variants was a sequencing artifact. A later analysis found common viral pathogens apparently linked to several of the most significant clusters.

CDR1 LNHDA and CDR2 SQIVND come from the germline V gene (reference sequence). The CDR3 has 14 amino acids. The V and J ends lost 4 bases and 0 bases respectively, with 9 bases between them. This PCR relied on a set of 60 Vbeta primers and 13 Jbeta primers. Here immunoSEQ multiplex PCR was the method, and the copy in TCRdb shows in-frame clones only, minus some. Altogether approximately 200,000 clones are present, 65% to 85% being singletons, with the ten largest covering around 5.9%. This sequence joins TRBV19 and TRBJ1-1, with a possible D match to TRBD1 (6 bases). Material for sequencing was PBMCs. The receptor's source is a woman in her twenties or thirties in good health and CMV-seropositive. The CDR3 bases are TGTGCCAGTAGTAGACAGGTCATGAACACTGAAGCTTTCTTT. Protein sequence: CASSRQVMNTEAFF.